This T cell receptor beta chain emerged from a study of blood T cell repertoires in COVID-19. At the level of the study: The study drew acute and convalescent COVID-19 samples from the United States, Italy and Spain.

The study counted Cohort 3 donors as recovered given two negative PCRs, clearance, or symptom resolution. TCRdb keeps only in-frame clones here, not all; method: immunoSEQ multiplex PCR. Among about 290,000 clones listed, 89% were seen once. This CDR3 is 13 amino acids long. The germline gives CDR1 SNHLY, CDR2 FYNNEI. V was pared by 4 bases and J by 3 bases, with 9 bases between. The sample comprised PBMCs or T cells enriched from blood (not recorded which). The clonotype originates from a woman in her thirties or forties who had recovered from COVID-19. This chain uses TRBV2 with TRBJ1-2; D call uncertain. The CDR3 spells CASSGRVDYGYTF. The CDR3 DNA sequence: TGTGCCAGCAGTGGGAGGGTAGACTATGGCTACACCTTC.